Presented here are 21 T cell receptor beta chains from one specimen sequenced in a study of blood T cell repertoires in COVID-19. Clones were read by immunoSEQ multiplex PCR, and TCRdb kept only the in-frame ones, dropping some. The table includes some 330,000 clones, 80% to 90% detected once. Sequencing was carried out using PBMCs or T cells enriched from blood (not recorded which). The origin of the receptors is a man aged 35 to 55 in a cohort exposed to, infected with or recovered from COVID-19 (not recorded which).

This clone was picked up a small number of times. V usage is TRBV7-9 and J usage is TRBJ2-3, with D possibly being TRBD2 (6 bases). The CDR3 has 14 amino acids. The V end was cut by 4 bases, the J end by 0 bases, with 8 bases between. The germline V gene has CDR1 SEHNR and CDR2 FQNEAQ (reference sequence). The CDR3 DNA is TGTGCCAGCAGCTCCGGGACTAGCACAGATACGCAGTATTTT. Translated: CASSSGTSTDTQYF.

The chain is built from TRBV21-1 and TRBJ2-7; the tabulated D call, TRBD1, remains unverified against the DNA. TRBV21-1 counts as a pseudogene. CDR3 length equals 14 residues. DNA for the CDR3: TGTGCCAGCAGCACGCACAGGAAACCCTACGAGCAGTACTTC. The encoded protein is CASSTHRKPYEQYF.

The CDR3 loop is CASSPGGAGEREAFF. CDR3 coding DNA: TGTGCCAGCAGTCCGGGAGGGGCAGGCGAACGTGAAGCTTTCTTT. The V call is TRBV6-5, the J call TRBJ1-1; D perhaps matches TRBD1 (5 bases). CDR1 MNHEY and CDR2 SVGAGI come from the germline V gene. The CDR3 is 15 residues long. Trimming shortened V by 5 bases and J by 7 bases, and 20 bases separated the two germline ends.

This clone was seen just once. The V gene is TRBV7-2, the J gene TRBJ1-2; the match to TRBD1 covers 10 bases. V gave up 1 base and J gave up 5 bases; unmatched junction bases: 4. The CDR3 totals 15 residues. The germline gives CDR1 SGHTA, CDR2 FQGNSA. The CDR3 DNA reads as TGTGCCAGCAGCTTAGGTCGACAGGGGGCGTATGGCTACACCTTC. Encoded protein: CASSLGRQGAYGYTF.

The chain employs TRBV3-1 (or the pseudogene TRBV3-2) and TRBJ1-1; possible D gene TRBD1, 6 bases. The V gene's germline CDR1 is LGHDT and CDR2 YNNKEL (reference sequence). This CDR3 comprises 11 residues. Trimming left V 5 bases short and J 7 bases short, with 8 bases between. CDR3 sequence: CASSIGGEAFF. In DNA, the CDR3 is TGTGCCAGCAGCATAGGGGGTGAAGCTTTCTTT.

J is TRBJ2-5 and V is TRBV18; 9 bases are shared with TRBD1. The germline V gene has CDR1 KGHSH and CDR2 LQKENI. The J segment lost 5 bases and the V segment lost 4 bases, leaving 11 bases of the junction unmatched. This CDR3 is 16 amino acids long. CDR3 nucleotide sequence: TGTGCCAGCTCACAGGCTACACAGGGGGCCCGGGAGACCCAGTACTTC. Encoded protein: CASSQATQGARETQYF.

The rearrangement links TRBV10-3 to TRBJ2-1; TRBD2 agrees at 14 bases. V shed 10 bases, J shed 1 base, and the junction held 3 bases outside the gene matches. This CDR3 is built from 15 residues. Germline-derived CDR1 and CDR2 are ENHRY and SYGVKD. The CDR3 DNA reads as TGTGCCACAGGGACTAGCGGGAGTTCCTACAATGAGCAGTTCTTC. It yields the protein CATGTSGSSYNEQFF.

Written as DNA, the CDR3 is TGTGCCAGCAGCTCTATAGGGGGCACTGAAGCTTTCTTT. This codes for CASSSIGGTEAFF. The rearrangement uses TRBV7-2 and TRBJ1-1; D may be TRBD1 (6 bases). V lost 4 bases to trimming and J lost 4 bases, with 10 bases between them. The CDR3 consists of 13 residues. Germline V gene data show CDR1 as SGHTA and CDR2 as FQGNSA.

The CDR3 sequence: CASKRQGADEQYF. The CDR3 nucleotides read TGTGCCAGCAAAAGGCAGGGGGCGGACGAGCAGTACTTC. The rearrangement uses TRBV6-5 and TRBJ2-7; 8 bases match TRBD1. The trim removed 7 bases at V and 5 bases at J, leaving 7 bases unmatched. Per the germline V gene, CDR1 is MNHEY and CDR2 is SVGAGI. The CDR3 has 13 amino acids.

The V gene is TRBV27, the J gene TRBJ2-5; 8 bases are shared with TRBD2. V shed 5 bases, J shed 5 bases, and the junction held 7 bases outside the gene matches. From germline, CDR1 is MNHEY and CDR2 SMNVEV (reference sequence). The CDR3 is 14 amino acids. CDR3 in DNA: TGTGCCAGCAGTCCCAAGACTAGCGCCGAGACCCAGTACTTC. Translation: CASSPKTSAETQYF.

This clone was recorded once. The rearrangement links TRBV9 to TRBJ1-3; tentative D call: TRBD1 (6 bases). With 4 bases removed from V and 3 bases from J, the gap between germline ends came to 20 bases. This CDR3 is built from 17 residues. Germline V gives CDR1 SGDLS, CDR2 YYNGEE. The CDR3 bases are TGTGCCAGCAGCCCAGACTTCGGGGGGCATAGTGGAAACACCATATATTTT. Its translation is CASSPDFGGHSGNTIYF.

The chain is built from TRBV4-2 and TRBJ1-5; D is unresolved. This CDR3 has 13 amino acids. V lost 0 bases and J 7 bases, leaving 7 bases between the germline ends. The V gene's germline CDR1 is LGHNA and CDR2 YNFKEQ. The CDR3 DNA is TGTGCCAGCAGCCAAGATTTACGGCAGCCCCAGCATTTT. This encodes CASSQDLRQPQHF.

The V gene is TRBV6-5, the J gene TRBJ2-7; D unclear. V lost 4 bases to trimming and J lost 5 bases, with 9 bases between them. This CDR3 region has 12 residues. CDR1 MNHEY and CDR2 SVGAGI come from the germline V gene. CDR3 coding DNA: TGTGCCAGCAGTTTTACTCGAAACGAGCAGTACTTC. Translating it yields CASSFTRNEQYF.

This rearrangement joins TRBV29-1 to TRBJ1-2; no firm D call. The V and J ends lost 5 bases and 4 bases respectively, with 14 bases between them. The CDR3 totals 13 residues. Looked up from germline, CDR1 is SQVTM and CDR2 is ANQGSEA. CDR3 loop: CSVTEGSGYGYTF. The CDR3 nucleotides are TGCAGCGTTACTGAAGGTTCGGGCTATGGCTACACCTTC.

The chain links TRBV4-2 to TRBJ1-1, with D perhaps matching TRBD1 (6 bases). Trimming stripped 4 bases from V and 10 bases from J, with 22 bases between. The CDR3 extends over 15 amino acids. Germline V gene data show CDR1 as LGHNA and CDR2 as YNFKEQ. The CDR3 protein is CASSPRSRGGWGAFF. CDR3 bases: TGTGCCAGCAGCCCCCGGTCGAGGGGGGGGTGGGGAGCTTTCTTT.

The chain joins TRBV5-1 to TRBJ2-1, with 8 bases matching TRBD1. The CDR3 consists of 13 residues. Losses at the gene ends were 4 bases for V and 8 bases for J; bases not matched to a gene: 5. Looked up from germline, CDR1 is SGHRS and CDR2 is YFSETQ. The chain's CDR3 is CASSKQGDDEQFF. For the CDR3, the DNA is TGCGCCAGCAGCAAACAGGGGGACGATGAGCAGTTCTTC.

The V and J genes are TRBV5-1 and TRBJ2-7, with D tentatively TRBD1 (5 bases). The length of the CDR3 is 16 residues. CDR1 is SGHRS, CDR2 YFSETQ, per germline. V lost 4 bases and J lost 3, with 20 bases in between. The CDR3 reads CASSLSQGSRSYEQYF. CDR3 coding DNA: TGCGCCAGCAGCCTTAGCCAGGGTTCTAGAAGCTACGAGCAGTACTTC.

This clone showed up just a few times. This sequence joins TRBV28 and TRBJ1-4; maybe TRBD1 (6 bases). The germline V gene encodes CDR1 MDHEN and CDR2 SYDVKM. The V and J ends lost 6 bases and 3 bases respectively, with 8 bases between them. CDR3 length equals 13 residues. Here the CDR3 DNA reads TGTGCCAGCAGGGGGGCGGCTAATGAAAAACTGTTTTTT. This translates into CASRGAANEKLFF.

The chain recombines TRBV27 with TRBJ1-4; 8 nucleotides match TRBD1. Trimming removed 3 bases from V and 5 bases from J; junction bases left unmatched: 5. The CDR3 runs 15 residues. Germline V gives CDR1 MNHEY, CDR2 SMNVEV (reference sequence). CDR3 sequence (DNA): TGTGCCAGCAGTTTTTCACAGGGGGGAAATGAAAAACTGTTTTTT. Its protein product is CASSFSQGGNEKLFF.

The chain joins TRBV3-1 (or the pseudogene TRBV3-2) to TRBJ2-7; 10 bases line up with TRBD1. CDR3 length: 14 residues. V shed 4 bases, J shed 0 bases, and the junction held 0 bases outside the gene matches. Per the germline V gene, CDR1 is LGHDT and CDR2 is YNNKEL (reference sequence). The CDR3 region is CASSRTGGSYEQYF. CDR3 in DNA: TGTGCCAGCAGCCGGACAGGGGGCTCCTACGAGCAGTACTTC.

The DNA for the CDR3 is TGTGCCAGCAGCTTCAGCGGGAGGGCTAACGAGCAGTACTTC. The encoded protein is CASSFSGRANEQYF. The rearrangement joins TRBV7-8 to TRBJ2-7; TRBD2 aligns across 10 bases. Per the germline V gene, CDR1 is SGHVS and CDR2 is FQNEAQ. The CDR3 loop spans 14 amino acids. Trimming cost V 3 bases and J 5 bases; bases outside gene matches: 4.